Below, 31 T cell receptor beta chains from the same sample are listed, as sequenced in a study of vaccination and CD4 T cells after COVID-19. No antigen has been identified for these receptors. The Oncomine TCR Beta short-read assay was what sequenced the DNA obtained from cultured CD4+ T cells. One entry per CDR3 protein results from TCRdb running MiXCR on the PCR reads. The table lists roughly 20,000 distinct CDR3 sequences, 47% of them singletons. The treatment: approximately nine-day PBMC culture with coronavirus spike peptide pools or control peptides (ViraFEST assay). Material: cultured CD4+ T cells from blood. Receptor source: a human donor with COVID-19.

The chain links TRBV7-8 to TRBJ2-3; 10 nucleotides agree with TRBD1. The germline V gene encodes CDR1 SGHVS and CDR2 FQNEAQ. The CDR3 consists of 13 residues. V was clipped by 4 bases and J by 10 bases; unmatched bases: 5. CDR3 in DNA: TGTGCCAGCAGCTCCCGAGGGACAGGGGCGCAGTATTTT. As protein: CASSSRGTGAQYF. Using reference TRBV7-8 and TRBJ2-3 for the parts outside the CDR3, the full variable domain is GAGVSQSPRYKVAKRGQDVALRCDPISGHVSLFWYQQALGQGPEFLTYFQNEAQLDKSGLPSDRFFAERPEGSVSTLKIQRTQQEDSAVYLCASSSRGTGAQYFGPGTRLTVL.

This clonotype was seen a few times. V usage is TRBV7-6 and J usage is TRBJ2-3; D remains ambiguous. This CDR3 is built from 13 residues. Germline V lookup: CDR1 SGHVS, CDR2 FNYEAQ. Trimming cost V 5 bases and J 2 bases, with 8 bases left between them. CDR3 nucleotide sequence: TGTGCCAGCAGCGCCATCCTCACAGATACGCAGTATTTT. Its protein is CASSAILTDTQYF.

The chain couples TRBV5-6 to TRBJ2-3; the D is unclear. V was cut by 4 bases and J by 2 bases, with 14 bases left in between. Germline V gene sequence: CDR1 SGHDT, CDR2 YYEEEE. The CDR3 totals 15 residues. CDR3 nucleotides: TGTGCCAGCAGCCGTCACTGGGTAGCCACAGATACGCAGTATTTT. Amino acid sequence: CASSRHWVATDTQYF.

The chain couples TRBV6-5 to TRBJ1-4; 9 bases align to TRBD1. Trimming took 0 bases from V and 5 from J; bases not matched to a gene: 1. CDR1 is MNHEY, CDR2 SVGAGI, per germline. The CDR3 contains 15 residues. CDR3 loop: CASSYSGTGNEKLFF. CDR3 in DNA: TGTGCCAGCAGTTACTCGGGGACAGGGAATGAAAAACTGTTTTTT.

This clonotype was observed a few times. The rearrangement links TRBV21-1 to TRBJ2-7; the table's D gene call, TRBD1, was not cross checked with the DNA. TRBV21-1 is termed a pseudogene. The CDR3 loop spans 14 amino acids. The DNA for the CDR3 is TGTGCCAGCAGCAAAAGACAGGTCCCTACGGTGCAGTACTTC. Its translation is CASSKRQVPTVQYF.

The J gene is TRBJ2-7, the V gene TRBV3-1, with 11 nucleotides matching TRBD2. Trimming at V came to 5 bases and at J to 3 bases, leaving 3 bases not matched to a gene. Per the germline V gene, CDR1 is LGHDT and CDR2 is YNNKEL (reference sequence). The CDR3 covers 14 residues. The CDR3 DNA reads TGTGCCAGCAGCGCACTAGCGGGGGTCTACGAGCAGTACTTC. Its protein is CASSALAGVYEQYF.

The chain is built from TRBV6-1 and TRBJ1-1; tentatively, D is TRBD1 (5 bases). CDR3 length: 15 amino acids. The V end was cut by 6 bases, the J end by 10 bases, with 24 bases between. CDR1 MNHNS and CDR2 SASEGT come from the germline V gene. The CDR3 nucleotides are TGTGCCAGCAGGAAAACTGCCGGGACCTCCATCGGAGCTTTCTTT. This translates into CASRKTAGTSIGAFF.

This chain uses TRBV6-4 with TRBJ2-3; 11 nucleotides match TRBD2. There are 14 residues in the CDR3. V lost 4 bases and J lost 4; bases outside the gene matches: 1. CDR1 MRHNA and CDR2 SNTAGT come from the germline V gene. CDR3 nucleotide sequence: TGTGCCAGCAGTGGTAGCGGGGGGGCAGATACGCAGTATTTT. It specifies CASSGSGGADTQYF.

V usage is TRBV11-1 and J usage is TRBJ2-5; 9 bases are shared with TRBD2. Germline V gene data show CDR1 as SGHAT and CDR2 as FQDESV (reference sequence). The V gene end was trimmed by 3 bases and the J gene end by 5 bases; junction bases not matched to a gene: 4. The length of the CDR3 is 14 residues. The CDR3 protein is CASSFAGGRETQYF. The CDR3 nucleotides read TGTGCCAGCAGCTTCGCGGGGGGGCGGGAGACCCAGTACTTC.

The rearrangement joins TRBV20-1 to TRBJ2-3; 10 nucleotides match TRBD2. This CDR3 is 16 amino acids long. The germline V gene has CDR1 DFQATT and CDR2 SNEGSKA (reference sequence). V gave up 1 base and J gave up 10 bases; unmatched junction bases: 14. The CDR3 loop reads CSARVLTSGVRAAQYF. CDR3 in DNA: TGCAGTGCTAGAGTGCTTACTAGCGGGGTGCGGGCGGCGCAGTATTTT.

The V call is TRBV6-1, the J call TRBJ1-1, with D possibly TRBD1 on 6 matching bases. The CDR3 is 16 residues long. CDR1 MNHNS and CDR2 SASEGT come from the germline V gene. The ends were cut back, 7 bases at V and 4 bases at J, with 22 bases in the middle. CDR3 amino acids: CASTQGGGRVVTEAFF. Here the CDR3 DNA reads TGTGCCAGCACCCAAGGGGGGGGGCGAGTTGTCACTGAAGCTTTCTTT.

The sample holds one count of this clonotype. This chain links TRBV24-1 with TRBJ2-1; 11 bases align to TRBD2. The length of the CDR3 is 16 residues. Germline-derived CDR1 and CDR2 are KGHDR and SFDVKD. Trimming at V came to 3 bases and at J to 7 bases, leaving 7 bases not matched to a gene. CDR3 residues: CATSDHLAGGYNEQFF. The CDR3 nucleotides are TGTGCCACCAGTGATCATCTAGCGGGGGGTTATAATGAGCAGTTCTTC.

This clonotype showed up just a few times. The genes are TRBV6-1 and TRBJ1-6, with D possibly being TRBD1 (6 bases). Germline CDR1 reads MNHNS; CDR2 reads SASEGT. The ends were cut back, 6 bases at V and 8 bases at J, with 11 bases in the middle. This CDR3 is built from 13 residues. This chain's CDR3 is CASRTTGYSPLHF. CDR3 in DNA: TGTGCCAGCAGGACCACAGGGTATTCACCCCTCCACTTT.

As regards this clonotype: A single base separates this from a much larger clone, so it may be a read error. This chain uses TRBV10-1 with TRBJ2-1, with D perhaps matching TRBD1 (6 bases). Per germline, CDR1 WNHNN and CDR2 SYGVQD (reference sequence). CDR3 length equals 12 residues. The DNA for the CDR3 is TGCGCCAGTCGGGACAATCAAAAGGAGCTGTTCTTC. This gives the protein CASRDNQKELFF.

The rearrangement links TRBV19 to TRBJ1-1; D is undetermined. This CDR3 spans 12 amino acids. V lost 3 bases and J lost 7, with 9 bases in between. Germline values: CDR1 LNHDA, CDR2 SQIVND (reference sequence). CDR3: CASSISQREAFF. DNA for the CDR3: TGTGCCAGTAGTATCTCACAACGTGAAGCTTTCTTT.

This chain connects TRBV28 to TRBJ2-4; a possible D gene is TRBD2 (7 bases). Germline CDR1 MDHEN, CDR2 SYDVKM. Between the trimmed V and J ends, which lost 3 bases and 0 bases, there was a span of 21 bases. This CDR3 comprises 19 residues. CDR3 loop: CASSFMGGPTASAKNIQYF. The DNA of the CDR3 is TGTGCCAGCAGTTTTATGGGGGGGCCGACAGCGTCAGCCAAAAACATTCAGTACTTC.

The CDR3 nucleotides read TGTGCCAGCAGTCGGACAGGGTCCTACAATGAGCAGTTCTTC. It yields the protein CASSRTGSYNEQFF. The chain joins TRBV12-3 or TRBV12-4 to TRBJ2-1, with TRBD1 identical over 8 bases. V trimming: 5 bases; J trimming: 1 base; junction bases outside the gene matches: 1. The CDR3 consists of 14 residues.

The rearrangement joins TRBV11-3 to TRBJ2-1; D is perhaps TRBD1 (6 bases). The CDR3 is 15 residues long. With 3 bases removed from V and 4 bases from J, the gap between germline ends came to 13 bases. CDR1 and CDR2 (germline): SGHNT, YENEEA. The CDR3: CASSFRGQSYNEQFF. The CDR3 DNA sequence: TGTGCCAGCAGCTTCAGGGGACAAAGTTACAATGAGCAGTTCTTC.

The chain combines TRBV4-3 with TRBJ2-5; a weak D match, TRBD1 (7 bases). The CDR3 is 15 amino acids. Germline values: CDR1 LGHNA, CDR2 YSLEER. The V and J ends lost 4 bases and 4 bases respectively, with 16 bases between them. This chain's CDR3 is CASSRTQGGGETQYF. Here the CDR3 DNA reads TGCGCCAGCAGCCGTACGCAGGGGGGCGGAGAGACCCAGTACTTC.

This chain links TRBV25-1 with TRBJ2-7; 10 nucleotides align to TRBD2. The ends lost 4 bases at V and 3 bases at J; junction bases unmatched: 6. The CDR3 loop spans 15 amino acids. From germline, CDR1 is MGHDK and CDR2 SYGVNS. The CDR3 DNA is TGTGCCAGCAGTGCCCGGACTAGCGGTTACTACGAGCAGTACTTC. This gives the protein CASSARTSGYYEQYF.

This CDR3 is CASSESASSQFF. CDR3 DNA: TGCGCCAGCAGTGAGTCGGCGTCCTCGCAGTTCTTC. The chain recombines TRBV10-1 with TRBJ2-1, with no clear D. The CDR3 contains 12 residues. Germline V CDR1 and CDR2: WNHNN, SYGVQD (reference sequence). Trimming took off 0 bases at V and 12 bases at J, with 9 bases between the two ends.

V gene TRBV6-5 combines with J gene TRBJ2-5; tentative D call: TRBD1 (6 bases). The CDR3 is 14 residues long. Per the germline V gene, CDR1 is MNHEY and CDR2 is SVGAGI. Trimming took off 2 bases at V and 0 bases at J, with 7 bases between the two ends. CDR3 bases: TGTGCCAGCAGTTACGGACAGCACCAAGAGACCCAGTACTTC. Translating gives CASSYGQHQETQYF.

This rearrangement joins TRBV10-3 to TRBJ2-5, with 7 positions matching TRBD2. The germline V gene encodes CDR1 ENHRY and CDR2 SYGVKD. V shed 7 bases, J shed 1 base, and the junction held 6 bases outside the gene matches. There are 14 residues in the CDR3. This chain's CDR3 is CAITQGGGQETQYF. CDR3 DNA: TGTGCCATCACCCAAGGCGGGGGCCAAGAGACCCAGTACTTC.

The chain employs TRBV15 and TRBJ1-6; 7 bases match TRBD1. From germline, CDR1 is LNHNV and CDR2 YYDKDF (reference sequence). The trim removed 1 base at V and 4 bases at J, leaving 4 bases unmatched. The CDR3 length is 16 residues. CDR3 in amino acids: CATSRGDRRYNSPLHF. CDR3 nucleotide sequence: TGTGCCACCAGCAGAGGGGACAGACGATATAATTCACCCCTCCACTTT.

The rearrangement links TRBV6-1 to TRBJ1-3; TRBD1 matches 8 bases. The CDR3 spans 16 residues. CDR1 is MNHNS, CDR2 SASEGT, per germline. Trimming at V came to 7 bases and at J to 0 bases, leaving 8 bases not matched to a gene. The CDR3 nucleotides are TGTGCCAGCATCAGGGACAGGTCGAGCTCTGGAAACACCATATATTTT. It translates to CASIRDRSSSGNTIYF.

The rearrangement joins TRBV20-1 to TRBJ2-1, with 13 nucleotides matching TRBD2. Germline lookup yields CDR1 DFQATT and CDR2 SNEGSKA (reference sequence). The CDR3 has 18 residues. The V and J ends lost 6 bases and 0 bases, in that order; junction bases with no gene match: 11. The CDR3 DNA reads as TGCAGTGCCGAACGACTAGCGGGGGGTTTTGGCTCCTACAATGAGCAGTTCTTC. Translation gives CSAERLAGGFGSYNEQFF.

V is TRBV7-2 and J is TRBJ2-7; D is possibly TRBD1 (6 bases). Germline CDR1 is SGHTA and CDR2 is FQGNSA. The CDR3 loop spans 15 amino acids. V was trimmed by 4 bases and J by 4 bases, leaving 17 bases between them. CDR3 DNA sequence: TGTGCCAGCAGCTCATCGGACAGTGGAAGGTACGAGCAGTACTTC. This translates into CASSSSDSGRYEQYF.

V usage is TRBV4-2 and J usage is TRBJ1-2; D might be TRBD1 (6 bases). The length of the CDR3 is 17 residues. Looked up from germline, CDR1 is LGHNA and CDR2 is YNFKEQ. The ends were cut back, 1 base at V and 3 bases at J, with 18 bases in the middle. The CDR3 here is CASSQGPRQDKYYGYTF. The CDR3 coding sequence is TGTGCCAGCAGCCAAGGCCCCCGACAGGATAAATACTATGGCTACACCTTC.

This clonotype has only a few counts. This sequence joins TRBV27 and TRBJ1-1, with D uncertain. V was trimmed by 2 bases and J by 1 base, leaving 5 bases between them. CDR3 length: 13 amino acids. Germline V CDR1 and CDR2: MNHEY, SMNVEV (reference sequence). The CDR3 DNA reads TGTGCCAGCAGTTTAGGAAAGAACACTGAAGCTTTCTTT. Its translation: CASSLGKNTEAFF.

The chain recombines TRBV19 with TRBJ1-2, with D unclear. The CDR3 consists of 15 residues. V lost 0 bases, J lost 4 bases, and 12 bases lay in between. Per the germline V gene, CDR1 is LNHDA and CDR2 is SQIVND (reference sequence). The CDR3 sequence is CASSIERTDFYGYTF. CDR3 nucleotide sequence: TGTGCCAGTAGTATAGAGAGGACGGATTTCTATGGCTACACCTTC. Filled out from reference TRBV19 and TRBJ1-2, the complete variable domain reads DGGITQSPKYLFRKEGQNVTLSCEQNLNHDAMYWYRQDPGQGLRLIYYSQIVNDFQKGDIAEGYSVSREKKESFPLTVTSAQKNPTAFYLCASSIERTDFYGYTFGSGTRLTVV.

This clonotype has a handful of counts. The chain carries TRBV15 and TRBJ2-5, with a tentative D call TRBD2 (7 bases). V shed 7 bases and J shed 1 base, with 16 bases lying between them. The germline V gene has CDR1 LNHNV and CDR2 YYDKDF (reference sequence). This CDR3 contains 15 residues. The CDR3 loop reads CATTPLGGAQETQYF. CDR3 DNA: TGTGCCACCACCCCTCTGGGGGGGGCCCAAGAGACCCAGTACTTC.